One and the same sample provided the 24 T cell receptor beta chains below, sequenced in a study of PD-1 blockade in classical Hodgkin lymphoma. TCRdb keeps only in-frame clones here, not all; method: immunoSEQ multiplex PCR. The top ten hold 20% of the sample, which has 100,000 to 130,000 clones, around 89% seen once. Every patient was affected by relapse after autologous stem cell transplantation, while exposure to brentuximab vedotin was not uniform. The material sequenced was peripheral blood mononuclear cells (PBMCs), taken before the second cycle of nivolumab. Source of these receptors: a human donor with classical Hodgkin lymphoma.

The chain recombines TRBV5-5 with TRBJ1-1; D is undetermined. This CDR3 is 14 amino acids long. Trimming removed 4 bases at V and 3 bases at J, with 13 bases between. Looked up from germline, CDR1 is SGHKS and CDR2 is YYEKEE (reference sequence). The CDR3 protein is CASSSIGLYTEAFF. CDR3 DNA sequence: TGTGCCAGCAGCAGTATAGGGTTGTACACTGAAGCTTTCTTT.

This chain uses TRBV19 with TRBJ1-5; D not resolved. V was clipped by 6 bases and J by 6 bases, with 15 bases between them. Germline loops: CDR1 LNHDA, CDR2 SQIVND (reference sequence). This CDR3 has 14 amino acids. The CDR3, as DNA: TGTGCCAGTAGGCGGAATCCTGGAGGTCAGCCCCAGCATTTT. It codes for CASRRNPGGQPQHF.

V usage is TRBV11-2 and J usage is TRBJ2-5, with D perhaps matching TRBD1 or TRBD2 (5 bases each). From germline, CDR1 is SGHAT and CDR2 FQNNGV. This CDR3 has 15 amino acids. V dropped 7 bases and J dropped 0 bases, with 15 bases sitting between them. CDR3 sequence (DNA): TGTGCCAGCACCCAGGGACGCTCGTACCAAGAGACCCAGTACTTC. It specifies CASTQGRSYQETQYF.

The gene calls are TRBV4-3 and TRBJ1-4, with D unresolved. CDR1 and CDR2 from the germline V gene are LGHNA and YSLEER. This CDR3 contains 16 residues. V was cut by 0 bases and J by 0 bases, with 8 bases left in between. CDR3 sequence reads: CASSQDFGATNEKLFF. The CDR3 bases are TGCGCCAGCAGCCAAGATTTCGGGGCAACTAATGAAAAACTGTTTTTT.

The rearrangement uses TRBV6-5 and TRBJ2-1; a weak D match, TRBD2 (6 bases). This CDR3 contains 16 residues. V shed 0 bases and J shed 7 bases, with 16 bases lying between them. Germline CDR1 reads MNHEY; CDR2 reads SVGAGI. This CDR3 is CASSYSIRPGGNEQFF. Written as DNA, the CDR3 is TGTGCCAGCAGTTACTCGATAAGGCCCGGGGGTAATGAGCAGTTCTTC.

This sequence joins TRBV4-3 and TRBJ2-5; the D call may be TRBD1 or TRBD2 (7 bases each). V was cut by 1 base and J by 5 bases, with 17 bases left in between. The CDR3 covers 16 residues. Germline V CDR1 and CDR2: LGHNA, YSLEER. The CDR3 DNA reads TGCGCCAGCAGCCAAGGGGAGGGGGCAAGCAGTGAGACCCAGTACTTC. Protein: CASSQGEGASSETQYF.

This chain joins TRBV7-9 and TRBJ2-1, with TRBD1 matching 7 bases. Trimming at V came to 5 bases and at J to 9 bases, leaving 7 bases not matched to a gene. Germline V lookup: CDR1 SEHNR, CDR2 FQNEAQ (reference sequence). This CDR3 is 13 amino acids long. CDR3 nucleotide sequence: TGTGCCAGCAGCATGGGACAGTGGGGTGAGCAGTTCTTC. Residues: CASSMGQWGEQFF.

This chain connects TRBV19 to TRBJ2-2; perhaps D is TRBD1 or TRBD2 (5 bases each). This CDR3 comprises 15 residues. The V end was cut by 4 bases, the J end by 0 bases, with 9 bases between. Germline V gene sequence: CDR1 LNHDA, CDR2 SQIVND (reference sequence). The CDR3 is CASSTGPTNTGELFF. CDR3 coding DNA: TGTGCCAGTAGTACGGGACCCACGAACACCGGGGAGCTGTTTTTT.

This clone occurred once. The chain employs TRBV19 and TRBJ1-1; tentatively, D is TRBD1 (5 bases). The germline V and J ends were trimmed by 6 bases and 4 bases, with 15 bases remaining between them. Germline V gene lookup returns CDR1 LNHDA and CDR2 SQIVND (reference sequence). This CDR3 comprises 14 residues. CDR3 DNA sequence: TGTGCCAGTAGCCTAGGGGAGGGCGGCACTGAAGCTTTCTTT. Encoded protein: CASSLGEGGTEAFF. The complete variable domain, with remaining parts taken from reference TRBV19 and TRBJ1-1, reads DGGITQSPKYLFRKEGQNVTLSCEQNLNHDAMYWYRQDPGQGLRLIYYSQIVNDFQKGDIAEGYSVSREKKESFPLTVTSAQKNPTAFYLCASSLGEGGTEAFFGQGTRLTVV.

The chain is built from TRBV27 and TRBJ2-7, with D perhaps TRBD2 (5 bases). The J call may be wrong; the DNA end is better matched by TRBJ2-5. The V gene's germline CDR1 is MNHEY and CDR2 SMNVEV (reference sequence). The CDR3 is 13 amino acids. Here the CDR3 reads CASKAVLGETQYF. The CDR3 region has the DNA TGTGCCAGCAAAGCGGTCCTAGGGGAGACCCAGTACTTC.

This clone was counted once. The rearrangement uses TRBV7-2 and TRBJ2-1; a weak D match, TRBD1 (6 bases). V was clipped by 3 bases and J by 9 bases, with 15 bases between them. Germline-derived CDR1 and CDR2 are SGHTA and FQGNSA. This CDR3 has 14 residues. CDR3 DNA sequence: TGTGCCAGCAGCTTCGACAGGTCTCGGGGTGAGCAGTTCTTC. The encoded protein is CASSFDRSRGEQFF.

This chain links TRBV11-3 with TRBJ1-1, with unresolved D. V was cut by 2 bases and J by 0 bases, with 4 bases left in between. The CDR3 loop spans 13 amino acids. CDR1 is SGHNT and CDR2 is YENEEA in the germline V gene. DNA for the CDR3: TGTGCCAGCAGCTTAACAGTGAACACTGAAGCTTTCTTT. Translated: CASSLTVNTEAFF.

The V call is TRBV11-2, the J call TRBJ2-1, with D maybe TRBD2 (5 bases). V was shortened by 2 bases and J by 0 bases, with 8 bases between the two germline ends. Germline loops: CDR1 SGHAT, CDR2 FQNNGV. The CDR3 has 15 amino acids. Here the CDR3 reads CASSLRLSSYNEQFF. The CDR3, as DNA: TGTGCCAGCAGCTTAAGACTAAGCTCCTACAATGAGCAGTTCTTC.

The V call is TRBV7-6, the J call TRBJ1-1; D might be TRBD1 (5 bases). The CDR3 runs to 15 residues. V lost 5 bases and J 1 base, leaving 14 bases between the germline ends. The germline gives CDR1 SGHVS, CDR2 FNYEAQ. As DNA, the CDR3 is TGTGCCAGCAGCCTAATAGACAGCCAGAACACTGAAGCTTTCTTT. This gives the protein CASSLIDSQNTEAFF.

V and J are TRBV27 and TRBJ1-6; no clear D gene. The V and J ends lost 2 bases and 6 bases respectively, with 5 bases between them. The V gene's germline CDR1 is MNHEY and CDR2 SMNVEV (reference sequence). The CDR3 is 13 residues long. CDR3 DNA: TGTGCCAGCAGTTTAGACACTAATTCACCCCTCCACTTT. This sequence encodes CASSLDTNSPLHF.

The chain couples TRBV6-5 to TRBJ2-7; D is perhaps TRBD2 (6 bases). Trimming left V 6 bases short and J 2 bases short, with 17 bases between. Germline V gives CDR1 MNHEY, CDR2 SVGAGI. This CDR3 has 15 amino acids. CDR3 nucleotides: TGTGCCAGCAGATTCTCCCTAGCGTATACCTACGAGCAGTACTTC. Encoded protein: CASRFSLAYTYEQYF.

V and J are TRBV30 and TRBJ1-4; a weak D match, TRBD1 (5 bases). The germline gives CDR1 GTSNPN, CDR2 SVGIG (reference sequence). The CDR3 spans 15 residues. V was trimmed by 4 bases and J by 8 bases, leaving 20 bases between them. The CDR3 reads CAWIPKTELREKLFF. DNA of the CDR3: TGTGCCTGGATTCCAAAGACAGAGCTACGCGAAAAACTGTTTTTT.

V gene TRBV5-1 combines with J gene TRBJ2-1; TRBD2 might be the D (6 bases). Per the germline V gene, CDR1 is SGHRS and CDR2 is YFSETQ. V was cut by 4 bases and J by 2 bases, with 13 bases left in between. CDR3 length: 15 amino acids. The CDR3 protein is CASSMEGATYNEQFF. In DNA form, the CDR3 reads TGCGCCAGCAGCATGGAGGGAGCGACCTACAATGAGCAGTTCTTC.

The sample holds one count of this clone. The rearrangement uses TRBV19 and TRBJ2-1; 7 positions agree with TRBD2. The CDR3 length is 14 residues. V shed 4 bases, J shed 5 bases, and the junction held 5 bases outside the gene matches. Per germline, CDR1 LNHDA and CDR2 SQIVND (reference sequence). The CDR3 bases are TGTGCCAGTAGTACTCGGACTAGGGACAATGAGCAGTTCTTC. Translation: CASSTRTRDNEQFF. The complete variable domain, with remaining parts taken from reference TRBV19 and TRBJ2-1, reads DGGITQSPKYLFRKEGQNVTLSCEQNLNHDAMYWYRQDPGQGLRLIYYSQIVNDFQKGDIAEGYSVSREKKESFPLTVTSAQKNPTAFYLCASSTRTRDNEQFFGPGTRLTVL.

The rearrangement links TRBV6-1 to TRBJ2-6; D tentatively reads TRBD1 or TRBD2 (5 bases each). The CDR3 sequence is 14 residues long. Germline V lookup: CDR1 MNHNS, CDR2 SASEGT. V dropped 4 bases and J dropped 6 bases, with 10 bases sitting between them. DNA of the CDR3: TGTGCCAGCAGTGGTGCCGGGACGGCCAACGTCCTGACTTTC. Amino acid sequence: CASSGAGTANVLTF.

The rearrangement links TRBV29-1 to TRBJ1-1; no reliable D call. Germline-derived CDR1 and CDR2 are SQVTM and ANQGSEA. The CDR3 is 12 amino acids. Trimming removed 5 bases from V and 1 base from J, with 8 bases in between. The CDR3 DNA follows: TGCAGCGTTCGATCGGGGAACACTGAAGCTTTCTTT. Amino acids: CSVRSGNTEAFF.

The chain is built from TRBV7-2 and TRBJ2-7, with D possibly matching TRBD2 (6 bases). Trimming removed 1 base from V and 5 bases from J, with 15 bases in between. The CDR3 covers 15 residues. Germline V CDR1 and CDR2: SGHTA, FQGNSA. The CDR3 DNA follows: TGTGCCAGCAGCTTAGGGCGGGGCTTTAGTCACGAGCAGTACTTC. It translates to CASSLGRGFSHEQYF.

The chain recombines TRBV7-2 with TRBJ2-5; 14 bases are a match to TRBD2. Trimming removed 0 bases from V and 4 bases from J; junction bases left unmatched: 1. The CDR3 runs 16 residues. Germline values: CDR1 SGHTA, CDR2 FQGNSA. This chain's CDR3 is CASSLAGLAGVETQYF. For the CDR3, the DNA is TGTGCCAGCAGCTTAGCGGGACTAGCGGGAGTAGAGACCCAGTACTTC.

The chain employs TRBV5-4 and TRBJ1-3; 7 bases are shared with TRBD1. The CDR3 length is 17 residues. V was pared by 4 bases and J by 0 bases, with 10 bases of the junction left unmatched. Looked up from germline, CDR1 is SGHNT and CDR2 is YYREEE (reference sequence). The CDR3 coding sequence is TGTGCCAGCAGCCGATCGGACAGGTACGACTCTGGAAACACCATATATTTT. It is translated as CASSRSDRYDSGNTIYF.